What follows are 20 T cell receptor beta chains derived from one specimen sequenced in a study of identifying expanded T cells in peripheral blood. Only in-frame clones appear in the TCRdb table, and some are missing; sequencing was by immunoSEQ multiplex PCR. The table records tens of thousands of clones, around 84% of them present only once. The sample taken for sequencing was blood. The receptors shown here come from a person aged 18 to 69 in good health.

The chain uses TRBV6-5 and TRBJ1-2, with TRBD1 matching over 10 bases. Germline V gives CDR1 MNHEY, CDR2 SVGAGI. Trimming cost V 2 bases and J 4 bases; bases outside gene matches: 4. The CDR3 consists of 15 residues. This CDR3 is CASSYRTGGGYGYTF. In DNA form, the CDR3 reads TGTGCCAGCAGTTACCGGACAGGGGGAGGCTATGGCTACACCTTC.

The chain combines TRBV7-9 with TRBJ1-5; a possible D gene is TRBD1 (5 bases). Germline V CDR1 and CDR2: SEHNR, FQNEAQ (reference sequence). This CDR3 region has 16 residues. V lost 4 bases, J lost 2 bases, and 15 bases lay in between. As DNA, the CDR3 is TGTGCCAGCAGCTACGATTCGGGAGGGGGCAATCAGCCCCAGCATTTT. This gives the protein CASSYDSGGGNQPQHF.

The V call is TRBV18, the J call TRBJ1-4; 12 bases align to TRBD1. Germline V gene lookup returns CDR1 KGHSH and CDR2 LQKENI. Trimming removed 2 bases from V and 8 bases from J; junction bases left unmatched: 12. The CDR3 spans 18 residues. The CDR3 region has the DNA TGTGCCAGCTCACCAGTGCCTACTACCGGGACAGGGGGCGAAAAACTGTTTTTT. Translation: CASSPVPTTGTGGEKLFF.

The rearrangement joins TRBV5-1 to TRBJ2-3; 8 bases map to TRBD2. V shed 2 bases and J 9 bases; nucleotides not matched to a gene: 2. From germline, CDR1 is SGHRS and CDR2 YFSETQ. This CDR3 has 12 amino acids. CDR3 in DNA: TGCGCCAGCAGCTTAGCGGGAGACACGCAGTATTTT. Its protein is CASSLAGDTQYF.

This clone was observed a single time. This rearrangement joins TRBV6-1 to TRBJ2-3; 12 bases align to TRBD2. The germline CDR1 and CDR2 sequences are MNHNS and SASEGT. With 2 bases clipped from V and 4 bases from J, the junction kept 1 base outside the gene matches. There are 15 residues in the CDR3. The CDR3 coding sequence is TGTGCCAGCAGTGAACTAGCGGGAGGGCCAGATACGCAGTATTTT. This encodes CASSELAGGPDTQYF.

The genes are TRBV7-3 and TRBJ2-1, with TRBD1 identical over 9 bases. V gave up 5 bases and J gave up 7 bases; unmatched junction bases: 3. This CDR3 spans 13 amino acids. From germline, CDR1 is SGHTA and CDR2 FQGTGA. The chain's CDR3 is CASSPGTGNEQFF. DNA of the CDR3: TGTGCCAGCAGCCCCGGGACAGGGAATGAGCAGTTCTTC.

The rearrangement uses TRBV14 and TRBJ2-3, with a weak D call TRBD2 (5 bases). The germline CDR1 and CDR2 sequences are SGHDN and FVKESK. The CDR3 is 15 residues long. V shed 5 bases and J shed 5 bases, with 17 bases lying between them. The CDR3 loop is CASSTANGIVDTQYF. In DNA, the CDR3 is TGTGCCAGCAGCACGGCTAACGGGATAGTAGATACGCAGTATTTT.

The V gene is TRBV5-1, the J gene TRBJ2-3; D remains ambiguous. V was trimmed by 0 bases and J by 5 bases, leaving 1 base between them. Per germline, CDR1 SGHRS and CDR2 YFSETQ. The CDR3 loop spans 11 amino acids. The CDR3 sequence is CASSLGDTQYF. CDR3 nucleotides: TGCGCCAGCAGCTTGGGAGATACGCAGTATTTT.

The rearrangement joins TRBV28 to TRBJ2-7; weak D call: TRBD1 (6 bases). Germline V gene lookup returns CDR1 MDHEN and CDR2 SYDVKM. The V end lost 6 bases, the J end lost 3 bases, and 15 bases lay between the germline ends. CDR3 size: 14 residues. The CDR3 DNA reads as TGTGCCAGCAGCCCCCGGGACAAATTCTACGAGCAGTACTTC. Protein sequence: CASSPRDKFYEQYF.

The gene calls are TRBV28 and TRBJ1-4, with D possibly matching TRBD1 (6 bases). Germline V gene data show CDR1 as MDHEN and CDR2 as SYDVKM. V was clipped by 5 bases and J by 8 bases, with 21 bases between them. The CDR3 is 16 residues long. CDR3 in amino acids: CASSPPTGRIEEKLFF. The CDR3 DNA reads TGTGCCAGCAGTCCGCCGACAGGACGGATAGAGGAAAAACTGTTTTTT.

This clone was detected once. The chain couples TRBV25-1 to TRBJ2-3; 7 positions match TRBD2. The CDR3 is 15 amino acids. After removal of 5 bases from V and 0 bases from J, the junction contained 5 bases not matched to a gene. The V gene's germline CDR1 is MGHDK and CDR2 SYGVNS. The chain's CDR3 is CASSLASGSTDTQYF. The CDR3 region has the DNA TGTGCCAGCAGTCTGGCTAGCGGCAGCACAGATACGCAGTATTTT. Combining the CDR3 with reference TRBV25-1 and TRBJ2-3 gives the whole variable domain EADIYQTPRYLVIGTGKKITLECSQTMGHDKMYWYQQDPGMELHLIHYSYGVNSTEKGDLSSESTVSRIRTEHFPLTLESARPSHTSQYLCASSLASGSTDTQYFGPGTRLTVL.

The rearrangement links TRBV5-1 to TRBJ2-2; D gene ambiguous. Germline CDR1 SGHRS, CDR2 YFSETQ. The V end was cut by 4 bases, the J end by 4 bases, with 11 bases between. The CDR3 has 14 residues. The CDR3 DNA is TGCGCCAGCAGCCCCTGGTGGGCCACCGGGGAGCTGTTTTTT. This codes for CASSPWWATGELFF.

The V call is TRBV2, the J call TRBJ1-5; TRBD1 agrees at 8 bases. The V segment lost 7 bases and the J segment 3 bases; nucleotides outside the gene matches: 8. The CDR3 is 15 amino acids. From germline, CDR1 is SNHLY and CDR2 FYNNEI. The CDR3 is CASTGGQVNNQPQHF. DNA for the CDR3: TGTGCCAGCACAGGGGGACAGGTGAACAATCAGCCCCAGCATTTT.

The chain joins TRBV14 to TRBJ2-5; 9 nucleotides line up with TRBD2. Germline V lookup: CDR1 SGHDN, CDR2 FVKESK. Trimming removed 0 bases from V and 4 bases from J; junction bases left unmatched: 6. The CDR3 contains 16 residues. The chain's CDR3 is CASSQDRGTSPETQYF. The CDR3, as DNA: TGTGCCAGCAGCCAAGATCGCGGGACTAGCCCAGAGACCCAGTACTTC.

The V call is TRBV29-1, the J call TRBJ1-2; D is perhaps TRBD1 (6 bases). Germline V gives CDR1 SQVTM, CDR2 ANQGSEA. There are 14 residues in the CDR3. Trimming took off 3 bases at V and 4 bases at J, with 15 bases between the two ends. CDR3 coding DNA: TGCAGCGTTGACCGGGACGGACAGACCTATGGCTACACCTTC. Amino acid sequence: CSVDRDGQTYGYTF.

The chain joins TRBV7-8 to TRBJ2-1, with TRBD2 matching 14 bases. This CDR3 spans 16 amino acids. Germline CDR1 is SGHVS and CDR2 is FQNEAQ. V was clipped by 1 base and J by 10 bases; unmatched bases: 6. The CDR3, as DNA: TGTGCCAGCAGCTTAGTTGGACTAGCGGGAGGAGGGGAGCAGTTCTTC. This encodes CASSLVGLAGGGEQFF.

The V call is TRBV10-1, the J call TRBJ2-1, with 9 bases matching TRBD1. The CDR3 loop spans 15 amino acids. V shed 7 bases, J shed 5 bases, and the junction held 9 bases outside the gene matches. Germline V gives CDR1 WNHNN, CDR2 SYGVQD (reference sequence). CDR3 in DNA: TGCGCCAGCAACCGGGACAGGGCAAGGGACAATGAGCAGTTCTTC. Protein product: CASNRDRARDNEQFF.

This chain joins TRBV11-1 and TRBJ1-1; D is undetermined. CDR3 length equals 13 residues. The ends were cut back, 6 bases at V and 1 base at J, with 9 bases in the middle. Per germline, CDR1 SGHAT and CDR2 FQDESV (reference sequence). The CDR3 DNA reads as TGTGCCAGCAGTTTTATCAAGAACACTGAAGCTTTCTTT. It is translated as CASSFIKNTEAFF.

The gene calls are TRBV18 and TRBJ2-7; no firm D call. The germline V gene encodes CDR1 KGHSH and CDR2 LQKENI. Trimming removed 1 base from V and 2 bases from J, with 9 bases in between. CDR3 length: 14 residues. CDR3 nucleotide sequence: TGTGCCAGCTCACCACTTGGATCTACCTACGAGCAGTACTTC. This translates into CASSPLGSTYEQYF.

The chain carries TRBV9 and TRBJ2-1; D ambiguous. The CDR3 is 14 residues long. V lost 0 bases to trimming and J lost 6 bases, with 10 bases between them. Looked up from germline, CDR1 is SGDLS and CDR2 is YYNGEE. In nucleotides, the CDR3 is TGTGCCAGCAGCGTAGTTTCCCTAGGCAATGAGCAGTTCTTC. Translated, it gives CASSVVSLGNEQFF.